These 6 T cell receptor beta chains share one sample of origin, sequenced in a study of identical twins. TCRdb re-called the 5' RACE reads with MiXCR, one entry per CDR3 protein. The sample comprises roughly 1.6 million distinct CDR3 sequences, under 35% of which are singletons, and approximately 0.29% rests with the top ten. The source material was cord blood. These receptors all stem from a newborn girl in good health.

There are a few counts of this clonotype. The chain has TRBV2 and TRBJ1-1; possibly TRBD1 for D (5 bases). This CDR3 has 12 amino acids. V lost 9 bases and J 5 bases, leaving 13 bases between the germline ends. Germline V gene data show CDR1 as SNHLY and CDR2 as FYNNEI. The chain's CDR3 is CASQIGGTEAFF. The CDR3 DNA is TGTGCCAGTCAGATTGGGGGTACTGAAGCTTTCTTT.

This clonotype showed up just a few times. The chain employs TRBV20-1 and TRBJ1-6; 8 nucleotides line up with TRBD1. Germline CDR1 reads DFQATT; CDR2 reads SNEGSKA (reference sequence). V shed 0 bases, J shed 7 bases, and the junction held 5 bases outside the gene matches. The CDR3 has 15 residues. The CDR3, as DNA: TGCAGTGCTAGAGATAGGACAGGGAGAAATTCACCCCTCCACTTT. It encodes CSARDRTGRNSPLHF.

This clonotype has at least ten counts. The chain recombines TRBV29-1 with TRBJ1-1; D is ambiguous. V lost 4 bases to trimming and J lost 8 bases, with 8 bases between them. The CDR3 totals 10 residues. The germline V gene encodes CDR1 SQVTM and CDR2 ANQGSEA. The CDR3 region is CSVVGSEAFF. CDR3 DNA sequence: TGCAGCGTTGTAGGTAGCGAAGCTTTCTTT.

This clonotype has just a few counts. V and J are TRBV6-7 and TRBJ2-7; possible D gene TRBD1, 5 bases. TRBV6-7 is marked as an open reading frame, function uncertain. This CDR3 is 13 amino acids long. Trimming pared 6 bases from V and 4 bases from J, leaving 13 bases between. CDR3 DNA: TGTGCCAGCAGCCACCGGACATTTTACGAGCAGTACTTC. Residues: CASSHRTFYEQYF.

This sequence joins TRBV20-1 and TRBJ1-6, with 7 positions matching TRBD1. Unmatched junction bases numbered 6, after V lost 4 bases and J lost 3 bases. The CDR3 totals 15 residues. Germline CDR1 reads DFQATT; CDR2 reads SNEGSKA (reference sequence). The CDR3 bases are TGCAGTGCTATTTCAGGGGGGGTCTATAATTCACCCCTCCACTTT. It codes for CSAISGGVYNSPLHF.

The sample holds a few counts of this clonotype. The chain combines TRBV20-1 with TRBJ1-5; possible D gene TRBD1, 5 bases. Germline V gene lookup returns CDR1 DFQATT and CDR2 SNEGSKA (reference sequence). The CDR3 covers 13 residues. V lost 6 bases and J lost 6, with 15 bases in between. CDR3 in DNA: TGCAGTGCGGGCGGCAGGGTAGGTCAGCCCCAGCATTTT. It codes for CSAGGRVGQPQHF.